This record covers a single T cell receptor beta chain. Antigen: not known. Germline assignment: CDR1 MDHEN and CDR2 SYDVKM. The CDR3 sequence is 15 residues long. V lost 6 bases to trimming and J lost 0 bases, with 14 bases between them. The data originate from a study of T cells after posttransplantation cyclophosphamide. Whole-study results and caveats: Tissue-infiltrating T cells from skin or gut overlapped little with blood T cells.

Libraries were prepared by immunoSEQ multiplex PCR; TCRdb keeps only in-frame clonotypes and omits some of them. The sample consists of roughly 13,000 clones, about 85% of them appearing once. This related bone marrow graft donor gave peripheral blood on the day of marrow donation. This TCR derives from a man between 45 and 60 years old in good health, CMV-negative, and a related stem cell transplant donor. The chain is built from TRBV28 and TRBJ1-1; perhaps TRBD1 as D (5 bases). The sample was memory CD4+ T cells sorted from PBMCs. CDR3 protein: CASSPRGVLNTEAFF. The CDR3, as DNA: TGTGCCAGCAGCCCTAGGGGCGTATTGAACACTGAAGCTTTCTTT. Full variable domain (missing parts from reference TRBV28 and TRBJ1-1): DVKVTQSSRYLVKRTGEKVFLECVQDMDHENMFWYRQDPGLGLRLIYFSYDVKMKEKGDIPEGYSVSREKKERFSLILESASTNQTSMYLCASSPRGVLNTEAFFGQGTRLTVV.